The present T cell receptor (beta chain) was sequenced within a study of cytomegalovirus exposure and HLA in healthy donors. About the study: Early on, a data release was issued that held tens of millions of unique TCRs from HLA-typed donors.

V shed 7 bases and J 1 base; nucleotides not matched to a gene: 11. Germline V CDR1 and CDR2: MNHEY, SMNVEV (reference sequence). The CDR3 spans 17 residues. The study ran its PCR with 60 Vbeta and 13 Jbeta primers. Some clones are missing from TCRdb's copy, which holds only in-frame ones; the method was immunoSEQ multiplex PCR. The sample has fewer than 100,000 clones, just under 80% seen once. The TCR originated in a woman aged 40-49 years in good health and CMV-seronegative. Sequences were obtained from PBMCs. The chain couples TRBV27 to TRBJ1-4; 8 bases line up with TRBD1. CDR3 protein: CASKRRTGSETNEKLFF. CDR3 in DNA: TGTGCCAGCAAGCGTAGGACAGGGAGCGAAACTAATGAAAAACTGTTTTTT.